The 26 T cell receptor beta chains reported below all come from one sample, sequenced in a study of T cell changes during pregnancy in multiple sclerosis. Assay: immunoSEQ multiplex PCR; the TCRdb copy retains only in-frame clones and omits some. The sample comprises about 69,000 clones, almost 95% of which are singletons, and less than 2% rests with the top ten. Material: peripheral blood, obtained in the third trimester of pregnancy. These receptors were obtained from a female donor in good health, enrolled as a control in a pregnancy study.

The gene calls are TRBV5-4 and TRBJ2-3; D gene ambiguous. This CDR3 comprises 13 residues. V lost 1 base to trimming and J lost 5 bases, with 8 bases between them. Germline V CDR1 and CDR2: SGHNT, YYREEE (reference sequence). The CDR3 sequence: CASSLSDKDTQYF. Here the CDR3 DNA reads TGTGCCAGCAGCTTGAGTGACAAAGATACGCAGTATTTT.

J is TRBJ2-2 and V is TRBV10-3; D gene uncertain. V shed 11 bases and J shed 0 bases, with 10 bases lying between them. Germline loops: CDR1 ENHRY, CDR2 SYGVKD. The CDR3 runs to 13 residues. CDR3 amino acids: CAVQFANTGELFF. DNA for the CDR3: TGTGCCGTTCAGTTCGCGAACACCGGGGAGCTGTTTTTT.

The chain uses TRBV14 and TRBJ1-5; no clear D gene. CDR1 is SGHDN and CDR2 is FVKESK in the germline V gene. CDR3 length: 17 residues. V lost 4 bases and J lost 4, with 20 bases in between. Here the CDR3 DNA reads TGTGCCAGCAGCCCATACCTCCAAAGCCAACCTAATCAGCCCCAGCATTTT. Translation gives CASSPYLQSQPNQPQHF. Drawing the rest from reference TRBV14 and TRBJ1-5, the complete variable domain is EAGVTQFPSHSVIEKGQTVTLRCDPISGHDNLYWYRRVMGKEIKFLLHFVKESKQDESGMPNNRFLAERTGGTYSTLKVQPAELEDSGVYFCASSPYLQSQPNQPQHFGDGTRLSIL.

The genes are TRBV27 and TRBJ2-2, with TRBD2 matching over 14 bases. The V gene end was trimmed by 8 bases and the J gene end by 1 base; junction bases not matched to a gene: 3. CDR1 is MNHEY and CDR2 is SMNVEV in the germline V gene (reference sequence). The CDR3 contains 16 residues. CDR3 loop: CASGGLAGGNTGELFF. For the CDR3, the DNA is TGTGCCAGCGGCGGACTAGCGGGGGGGAACACCGGGGAGCTGTTTTTT.

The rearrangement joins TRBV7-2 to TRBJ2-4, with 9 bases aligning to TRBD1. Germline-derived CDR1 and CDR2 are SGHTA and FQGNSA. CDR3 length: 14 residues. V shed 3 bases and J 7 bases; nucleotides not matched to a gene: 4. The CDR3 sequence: CASSFSGQGNIQYF. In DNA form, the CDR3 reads TGTGCCAGCAGCTTTAGTGGACAGGGGAACATTCAGTACTTC.

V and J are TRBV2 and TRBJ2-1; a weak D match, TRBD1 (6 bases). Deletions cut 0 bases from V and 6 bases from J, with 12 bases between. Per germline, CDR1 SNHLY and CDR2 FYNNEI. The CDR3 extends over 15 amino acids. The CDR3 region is CASSEAGAPLNEQFF. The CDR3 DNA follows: TGTGCCAGCAGTGAAGCGGGGGCTCCGCTCAATGAGCAGTTCTTC.

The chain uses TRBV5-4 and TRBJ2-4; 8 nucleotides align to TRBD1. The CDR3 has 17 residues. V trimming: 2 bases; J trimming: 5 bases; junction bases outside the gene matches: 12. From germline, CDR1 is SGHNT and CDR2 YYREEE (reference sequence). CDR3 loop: CASSLPGQGGLENIQYF. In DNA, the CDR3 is TGTGCCAGCAGCTTACCTGGACAGGGTGGTTTGGAAAACATTCAGTACTTC.

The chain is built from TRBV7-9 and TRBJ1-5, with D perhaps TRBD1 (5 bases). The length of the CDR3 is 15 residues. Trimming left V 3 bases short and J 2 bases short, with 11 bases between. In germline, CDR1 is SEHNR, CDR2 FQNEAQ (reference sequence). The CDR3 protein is CASSLGDSRNQPQHF. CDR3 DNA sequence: TGTGCCAGCAGCTTGGGTGACAGCCGCAATCAGCCCCAGCATTTT.

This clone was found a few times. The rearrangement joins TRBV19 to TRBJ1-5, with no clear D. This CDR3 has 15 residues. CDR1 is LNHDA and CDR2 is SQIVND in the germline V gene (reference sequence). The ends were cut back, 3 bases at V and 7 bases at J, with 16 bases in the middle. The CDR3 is CASSMSGVGGQPQHF. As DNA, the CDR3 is TGTGCCAGTAGTATGTCCGGGGTAGGCGGCCAGCCCCAGCATTTT.

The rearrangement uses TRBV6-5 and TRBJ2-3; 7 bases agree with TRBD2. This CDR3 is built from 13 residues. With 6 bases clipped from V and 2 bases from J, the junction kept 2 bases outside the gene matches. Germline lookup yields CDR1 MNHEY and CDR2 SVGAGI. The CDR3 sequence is CASRSGDTDTQYF. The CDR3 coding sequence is TGTGCCAGCAGGAGCGGGGACACAGATACGCAGTATTTT.

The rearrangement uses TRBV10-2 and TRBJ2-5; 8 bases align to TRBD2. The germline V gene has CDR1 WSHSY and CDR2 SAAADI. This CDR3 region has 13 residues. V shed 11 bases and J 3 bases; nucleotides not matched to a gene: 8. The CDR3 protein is CAAEGAGEETQYF. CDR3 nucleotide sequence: TGCGCCGCCGAGGGAGCGGGAGAAGAGACCCAGTACTTC.

DNA of the CDR3: TGCGCCAGCAGCGGCAAACTAGCGGGGGGGACCAATGAGCAGTTCTTC. Translation gives CASSGKLAGGTNEQFF. J is TRBJ2-1 and V is TRBV5-1; 13 nucleotides match TRBD2. In germline, CDR1 is SGHRS, CDR2 YFSETQ. V dropped 4 bases and J dropped 6; count of bases not matched to a gene: 7. The CDR3 spans 16 residues.

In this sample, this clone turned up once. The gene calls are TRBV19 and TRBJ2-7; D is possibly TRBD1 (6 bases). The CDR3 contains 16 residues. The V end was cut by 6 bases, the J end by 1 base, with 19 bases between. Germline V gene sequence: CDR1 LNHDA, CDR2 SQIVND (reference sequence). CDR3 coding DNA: TGTGCCAGTAGGACCAGCCCTGACAGGCCTTCCTACGAGCAGTACTTC. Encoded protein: CASRTSPDRPSYEQYF.

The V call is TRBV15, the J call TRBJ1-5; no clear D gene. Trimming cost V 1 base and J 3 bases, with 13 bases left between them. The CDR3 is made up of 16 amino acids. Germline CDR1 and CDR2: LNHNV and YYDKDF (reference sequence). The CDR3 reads CATSRGRNSYNQPQHF. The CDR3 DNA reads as TGTGCCACCAGCAGAGGACGTAACAGCTACAATCAGCCCCAGCATTTT.

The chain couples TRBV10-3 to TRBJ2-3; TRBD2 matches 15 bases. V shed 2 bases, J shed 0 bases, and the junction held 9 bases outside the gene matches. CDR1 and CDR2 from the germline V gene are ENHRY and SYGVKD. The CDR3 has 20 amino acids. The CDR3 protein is CAISEPGLAGGLISTDTQYF. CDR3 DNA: TGTGCCATCAGTGAGCCGGGACTAGCGGGAGGATTGATTAGCACAGATACGCAGTATTTT.

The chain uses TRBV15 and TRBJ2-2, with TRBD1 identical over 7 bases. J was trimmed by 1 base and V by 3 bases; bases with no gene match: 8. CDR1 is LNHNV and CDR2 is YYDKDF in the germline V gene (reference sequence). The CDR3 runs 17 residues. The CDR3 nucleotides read TGTGCCACCAGCAGGAATCGGGACAGTCTGAACACCGGGGAGCTGTTTTTT. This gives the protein CATSRNRDSLNTGELFF.

The CDR3 DNA follows: TGCAGCGTTACCCACAGGACTAACTACGAGCAGTACTTC. Its translation is CSVTHRTNYEQYF. V usage is TRBV29-1 and J usage is TRBJ2-7; tentatively, D is TRBD2 (6 bases). V was trimmed by 5 bases and J by 3 bases, leaving 14 bases between them. The CDR3 extends over 13 amino acids. Germline-derived CDR1 and CDR2 are SQVTM and ANQGSEA.

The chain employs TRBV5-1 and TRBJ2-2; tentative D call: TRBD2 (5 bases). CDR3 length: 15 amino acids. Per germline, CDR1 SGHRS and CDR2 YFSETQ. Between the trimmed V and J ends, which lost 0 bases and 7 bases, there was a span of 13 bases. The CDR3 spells CASSLVLARDGELFF. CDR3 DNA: TGCGCCAGCAGCTTGGTGCTAGCTCGGGACGGGGAGCTGTTTTTT.

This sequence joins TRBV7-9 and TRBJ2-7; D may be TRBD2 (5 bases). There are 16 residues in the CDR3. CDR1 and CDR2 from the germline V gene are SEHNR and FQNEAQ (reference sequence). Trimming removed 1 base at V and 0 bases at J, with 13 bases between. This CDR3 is CASSLGPDRGSYEQYF. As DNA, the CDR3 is TGTGCCAGCAGCTTAGGTCCCGACCGGGGCTCCTACGAGCAGTACTTC.

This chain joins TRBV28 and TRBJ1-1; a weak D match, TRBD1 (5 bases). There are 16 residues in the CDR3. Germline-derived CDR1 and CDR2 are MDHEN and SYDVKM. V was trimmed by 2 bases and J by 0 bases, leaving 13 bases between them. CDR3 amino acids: CASSLPLTDLNTEAFF. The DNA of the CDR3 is TGTGCCAGCAGTTTACCCTTGACAGATTTGAACACTGAAGCTTTCTTT.

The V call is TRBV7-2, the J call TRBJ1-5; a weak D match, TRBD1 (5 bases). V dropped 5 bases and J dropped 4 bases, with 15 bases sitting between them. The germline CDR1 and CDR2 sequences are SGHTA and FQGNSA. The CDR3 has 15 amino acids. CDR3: CASSHKSDSNQPQHF. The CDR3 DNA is TGTGCCAGCAGCCACAAAAGCGACAGTAATCAGCCCCAGCATTTT.

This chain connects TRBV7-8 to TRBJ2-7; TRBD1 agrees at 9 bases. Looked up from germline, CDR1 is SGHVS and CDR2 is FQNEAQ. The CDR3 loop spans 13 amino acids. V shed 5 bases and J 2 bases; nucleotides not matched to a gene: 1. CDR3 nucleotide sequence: TGTGCCAGCAGCCGACAGGGGGCCTACGAGCAGTACTTC. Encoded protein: CASSRQGAYEQYF.

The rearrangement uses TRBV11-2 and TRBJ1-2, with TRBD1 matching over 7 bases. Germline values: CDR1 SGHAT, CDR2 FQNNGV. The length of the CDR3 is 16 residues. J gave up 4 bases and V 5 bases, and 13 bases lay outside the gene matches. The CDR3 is CASSPAGAGGIYGYTF. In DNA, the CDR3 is TGTGCCAGCAGCCCAGCGGGGGCAGGGGGGATCTATGGCTACACCTTC.

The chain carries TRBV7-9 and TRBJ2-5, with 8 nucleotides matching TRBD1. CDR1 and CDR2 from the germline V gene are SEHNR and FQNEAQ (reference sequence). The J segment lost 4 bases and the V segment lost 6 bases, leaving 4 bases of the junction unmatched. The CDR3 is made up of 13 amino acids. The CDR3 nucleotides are TGTGCCAGCAGTCCCGGGACAGGAGAGACCCAGTACTTC. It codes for CASSPGTGETQYF.

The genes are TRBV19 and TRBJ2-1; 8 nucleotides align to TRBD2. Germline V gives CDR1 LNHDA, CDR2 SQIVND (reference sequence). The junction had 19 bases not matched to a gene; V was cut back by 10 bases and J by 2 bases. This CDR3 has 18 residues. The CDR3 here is CATSPSPGLAVAYNEQFF. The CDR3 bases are TGTGCCACATCTCCTTCCCCCGGACTAGCAGTCGCCTACAATGAGCAGTTCTTC.

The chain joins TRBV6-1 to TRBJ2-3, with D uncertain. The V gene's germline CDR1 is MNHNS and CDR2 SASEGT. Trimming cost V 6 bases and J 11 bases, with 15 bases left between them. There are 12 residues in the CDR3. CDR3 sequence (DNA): TGTGCCAGCAGCCCTCTAGAATCGGTGCAGTATTTT. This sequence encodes CASSPLESVQYF.